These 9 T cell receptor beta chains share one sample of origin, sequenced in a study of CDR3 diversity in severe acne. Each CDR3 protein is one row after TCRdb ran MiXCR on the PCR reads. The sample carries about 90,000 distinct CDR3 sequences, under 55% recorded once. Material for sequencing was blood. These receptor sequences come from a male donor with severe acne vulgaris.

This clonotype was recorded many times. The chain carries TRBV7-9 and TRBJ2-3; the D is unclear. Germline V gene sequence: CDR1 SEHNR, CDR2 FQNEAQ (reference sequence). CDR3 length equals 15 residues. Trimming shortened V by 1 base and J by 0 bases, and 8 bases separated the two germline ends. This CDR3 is CASSLVVGSTDTQYF. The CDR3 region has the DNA TGTGCCAGCAGCTTAGTGGTAGGGAGCACAGATACGCAGTATTTT.

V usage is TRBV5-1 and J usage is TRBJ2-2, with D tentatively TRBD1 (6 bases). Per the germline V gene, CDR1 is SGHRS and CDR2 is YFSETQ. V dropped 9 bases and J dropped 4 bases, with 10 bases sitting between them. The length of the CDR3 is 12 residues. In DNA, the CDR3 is TGCGCCACGGAACAGGGCACCGGGGAGCTGTTTTTT. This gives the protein CATEQGTGELFF.

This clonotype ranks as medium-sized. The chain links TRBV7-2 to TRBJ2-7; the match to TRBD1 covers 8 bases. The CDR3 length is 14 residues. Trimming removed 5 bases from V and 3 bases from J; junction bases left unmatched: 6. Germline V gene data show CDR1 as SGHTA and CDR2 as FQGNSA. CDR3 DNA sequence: TGTGCCAGCAGCGCCCAGGGGGCGAGCTACGAGCAGTACTTC. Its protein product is CASSAQGASYEQYF.

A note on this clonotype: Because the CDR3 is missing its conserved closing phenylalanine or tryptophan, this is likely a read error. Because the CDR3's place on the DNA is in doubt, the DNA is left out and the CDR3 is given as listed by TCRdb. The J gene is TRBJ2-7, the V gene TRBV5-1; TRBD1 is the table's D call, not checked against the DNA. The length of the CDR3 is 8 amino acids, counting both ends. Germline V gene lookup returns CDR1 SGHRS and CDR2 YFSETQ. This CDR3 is CASSLVPG.

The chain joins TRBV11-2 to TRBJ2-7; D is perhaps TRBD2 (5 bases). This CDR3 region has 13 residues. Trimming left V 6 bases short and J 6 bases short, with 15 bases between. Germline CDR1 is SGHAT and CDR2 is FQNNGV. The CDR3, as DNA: TGTGCCAGCAGTTACTCGACGGGGTCCGAGCAGTACTTC. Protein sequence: CASSYSTGSEQYF.

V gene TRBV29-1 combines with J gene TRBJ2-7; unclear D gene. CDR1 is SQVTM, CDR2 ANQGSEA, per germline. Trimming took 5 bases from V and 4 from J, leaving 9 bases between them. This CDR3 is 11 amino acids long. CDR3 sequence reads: CSVLSVYEQYF. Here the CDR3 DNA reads TGCAGCGTTCTATCGGTGTACGAGCAGTACTTC.

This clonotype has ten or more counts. CDR3 residues: CASSLETYEQYF. The CDR3, as DNA: TGTGCCAGCAGCTTAGAAACCTACGAGCAGTACTTC. V gene TRBV7-9 combines with J gene TRBJ2-7; D is unclear. The CDR3 is 12 residues long. Looked up from germline, CDR1 is SEHNR and CDR2 is FQNEAQ (reference sequence). Deletions cut 1 base from V and 2 bases from J, with 3 bases between. The full variable domain, with the rest looked up from reference TRBV7-9 and TRBJ2-7, is DTGVSQNPRHKITKRGQNVTFRCDPISEHNRLYWYRQTLGQGPEFLTYFQNEAQLEKSRLLSDRFSAERPKGSFSTLEIQRTEQGDSAMYLCASSLETYEQYFGPGTRLTVT.

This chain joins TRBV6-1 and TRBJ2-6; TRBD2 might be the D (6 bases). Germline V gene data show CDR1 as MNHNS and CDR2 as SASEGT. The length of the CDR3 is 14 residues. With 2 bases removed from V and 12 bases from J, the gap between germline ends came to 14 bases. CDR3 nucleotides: TGTGCCAGCAGTGAACCGAGACTAGGTTTCGTCCTGACTTTC. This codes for CASSEPRLGFVLTF.

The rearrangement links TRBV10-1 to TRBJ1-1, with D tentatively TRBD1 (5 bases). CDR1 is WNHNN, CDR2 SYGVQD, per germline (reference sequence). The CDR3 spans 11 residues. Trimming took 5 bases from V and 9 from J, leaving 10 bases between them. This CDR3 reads CASSSGGQAFF. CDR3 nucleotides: TGCGCCAGCAGTTCCGGGGGTCAAGCTTTCTTT.